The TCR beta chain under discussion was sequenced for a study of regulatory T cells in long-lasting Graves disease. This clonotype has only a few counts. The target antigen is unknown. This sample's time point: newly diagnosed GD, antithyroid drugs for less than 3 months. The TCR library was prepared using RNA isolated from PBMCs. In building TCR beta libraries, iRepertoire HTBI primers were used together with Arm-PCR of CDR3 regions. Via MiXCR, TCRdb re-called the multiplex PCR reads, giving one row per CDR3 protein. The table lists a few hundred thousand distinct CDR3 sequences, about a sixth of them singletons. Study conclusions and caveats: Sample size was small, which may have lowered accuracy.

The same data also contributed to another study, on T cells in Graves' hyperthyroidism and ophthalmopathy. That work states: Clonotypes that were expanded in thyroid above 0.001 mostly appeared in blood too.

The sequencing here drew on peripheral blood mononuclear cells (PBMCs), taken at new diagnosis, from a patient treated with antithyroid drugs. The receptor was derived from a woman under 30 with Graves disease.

The CDR3 loop is CASSPQPGMNTEAFF. In DNA, the CDR3 is TGTGCCAGCAGCCCTCAGCCGGGCATGAACACTGAAGCTTTCTTT. The V call is TRBV7-9, the J call TRBJ1-1, with no clear D. V was pared by 5 bases and J by 0 bases, with 13 bases between. The length of the CDR3 is 15 residues. Germline V gives CDR1 SEHNR, CDR2 FQNEAQ (reference sequence).